Listed below are T cell receptor beta chains from one sample, sequenced in a study of identical twins. A single record per CDR3 protein comes from TCRdb applying MiXCR to the 5' RACE reads. The repertoire has fewer than 250,000 distinct CDR3 sequences, about 16% of them found once; the top ten carry around two fifths. This sample also appeared in a second study, on T cells expressing NK-cell markers.

The specimen was CD8+ T cells sorted from blood. All receptors come from a woman between 18 and 29 years old in good health. The CDR3 runs from the conserved cysteine through the conserved F or W. The D gene is left open where the match is weak. The listing skips clone size in some rows; elsewhere it reads once, few, many or a size class.

V gene	clone size	D gene	J gene	CDR3 DNA	CDR3 protein
TRBV7-8	.	.	TRBJ2-1	TGTGCCAGCAGCTCCTCCTTCTTACACCCCTCCTACAATGAGCAGTTCTTC	CASSSSFLHPSYNEQFF
TRBV20-1	.	.	TRBJ2-1	TGCAGTGCAACGGGACGCGCCGTCGGCTCCTACAATGAGCAGTTCTTC	CSATGRAVGSYNEQFF
TRBV18	.	TRBD1	TRBJ1-2	TGTGCCAGCTCATTACCGGGACAGGGGAACTATGGCTACACCTTC	CASSLPGQGNYGYTF
TRBV7-6	.	TRBD1	TRBJ1-1	TGTGCCAGCAGCGAAAGGACAGGAGTGAACACTGAAGCTTTCTTT	CASSERTGVNTEAFF
TRBV13	.	TRBD2	TRBJ2-1	TGTGCCAGCAGCCCCTTCGGAGCGGGGGGCCGAACACTATACAATGAGCAGTTCTTC	CASSPFGAGGRTLYNEQFF
TRBV29-1	few	.	TRBJ2-3	TGCAGCGCCATAGCGAGGGGCACAGATACGCAGTATTTT	CSAIARGTDTQYF
TRBV7-2	few	TRBD2	TRBJ2-7	TGTGCCAGCAGCCTCGTGTTGCGGGAGGGTTTTAACTACGAGCAGTACTTC	CASSLVLREGFNYEQYF
TRBV6-5	.	.	TRBJ2-1	TGTGCCAGCAGTTTGAGTAGCGGAGGGATCAATGAGCAGTTCTTC	CASSLSSGGINEQFF
TRBV13	.	.	TRBJ2-2	TGTGCCAGCAGCGACACGGGGACTTCACGTAACACCGGGGAGCTGTTTTTT	CASSDTGTSRNTGELFF
TRBV7-3	few	.	TRBJ2-3	TGTGCCAGCAGCCCACCCCAGGGGGGCACGCAGTATTTT	CASSPPQGGTQYF
TRBV12-3/TRBV12-4	.	TRBD2	TRBJ2-2	TGTGCCAGCAGTTTCCGGCTAGCGGGAGGCTACGCGAACACCGGGGAGCTGTTTTTT	CASSFRLAGGYANTGELFF
TRBV14	few	.	TRBJ2-7	TGTGCCAGCAGCCAAGATCATACAGGTGCCTACGAGCAGTACTTC	CASSQDHTGAYEQYF
TRBV9	.	TRBD2	TRBJ2-2	TGTGCCAGCAGCGTCCCAGCGGGGGGCACCACCGGGGAGCTGTTTTTT	CASSVPAGGTTGELFF
TRBV15	few	TRBD1	TRBJ2-7	TGTGCCACCAGCGAACGGACAGGGTCTTACTACGAGCAGTACTTC	CATSERTGSYYEQYF
TRBV29-1	.	TRBD1	TRBJ2-7	TGCAGCGTTCCGTCCGGGACAGGCGTATACGAGCAGTACTTC	CSVPSGTGVYEQYF
TRBV15	few	.	TRBJ2-2	TGTGCCACCAGCAGAACCGGGGAGCTGTTTTTT	CATSRTGELFF
TRBV20-1	few	.	TRBJ2-1	TGCAGTGCTAGCCCAAGACAGTACAATGAGCAGTTCTTC	CSASPRQYNEQFF
TRBV2	.	TRBD1	TRBJ2-3	TGTGCCAGCAGTGACGACAGGGCCGTAGATACGCAGTATTTT	CASSDDRAVDTQYF
TRBV12-3/TRBV12-4	many	.	TRBJ2-2	TGTGCCAGCAGCTTTACAACTGATTTGAACACCGGGGAGCTGTTTTTT	CASSFTTDLNTGELFF
TRBV28	.	.	TRBJ1-5	TGTGCCAGCAGTTTAGACCTTAATCAGCCCCAGCATTTT	CASSLDLNQPQHF
TRBV29-1	many	.	TRBJ2-7	TGCAGCGTTGGAGACAGTTCCTACGAGCAGTACTTC	CSVGDSSYEQYF
TRBV20-1	.	.	TRBJ2-7	TGCAGTGCTAGAGATAAGGGAGCGGCTACCACCTACGAGCAGTACTTC	CSARDKGAATTYEQYF
TRBV9	.	.	TRBJ2-1	TGTGCCAGCAGCGGAACTAGTCCTCTCTACAATGAGCAGTTCTTC	CASSGTSPLYNEQFF
TRBV4-1	.	.	TRBJ2-5	TGCGCCAGCAGCCAAGTTCTAGCGCAAGAGACCCAGTACTTC	CASSQVLAQETQYF
TRBV4-3	.	TRBD1	TRBJ2-5	TGCGCCAGCAGCCAGTTATACAGGGGATCGGGGACCCAGTACTTC	CASSQLYRGSGTQYF
TRBV29-1	.	TRBD1	TRBJ2-2	TGCAGCGTTGAGTCGGGACAGGTGAACACCGGGGAGCTGTTTTTT	CSVESGQVNTGELFF
TRBV6-5	few	TRBD2	TRBJ2-5	TGTGCCAGCAGTCACTCCACCTTAGCGGGTGAACAAGAGACCCAGTACTTC	CASSHSTLAGEQETQYF
TRBV13	.	.	TRBJ2-1	TGTGCCAGCAGTTACCAGGGGAGCACCTACAATGAGCAGTTCTTC	CASSYQGSTYNEQFF
TRBV2	few	TRBD1	TRBJ1-5	TGTGCCAGCAAGGCAGGGGGACATCAGCCCCAGCATTTT	CASKAGGHQPQHF
TRBV18	.	.	TRBJ2-3	TGTGCCAGCTCACCTCCCCGGGGGCCGTATACGCAGTATTTT	CASSPPRGPYTQYF
TRBV11-2	.	.	TRBJ2-7	TGTGCCAGCAGCTTAATACGGAGGGGCTACGAGCAGTACTTC	CASSLIRRGYEQYF
TRBV6-1	.	TRBD1	TRBJ2-1	TGTGCCAGCCGCGGGGACAGGGGGCATATTGAGCAGTTCTTC	CASRGDRGHIEQFF
TRBV6-4	.	.	TRBJ2-2	TGTGCCAGCAGTGACTCGAGTGAGAGCGGGGAGCTGTTTTTT	CASSDSSESGELFF
TRBV5-1	few	.	TRBJ2-3	TGCGCCAGCAGCTTGTCCTTGGGGGTGGATACGCAGTATTTT	CASSLSLGVDTQYF
TRBV12-3/TRBV12-4	.	TRBD1	TRBJ1-4	TGTGCCAGCAGTCCCCTTAGATACAGGGGGAATGAAAAACTGTTTTTT	CASSPLRYRGNEKLFF
TRBV27	.	TRBD1	TRBJ1-1	TGTGCCAGCAGTTTAGGCTACAGGGGGCTCAGTTTGAACACTGAAGCTTTCTTT	CASSLGYRGLSLNTEAFF
TRBV29-1	few	TRBD1	TRBJ1-2	TGCAGCGTTGTCCGTACAGCAGGGGGCTCTGGTGGCTACACCTTC	CSVVRTAGGSGGYTF
TRBV4-1	.	TRBD2	TRBJ2-1	TGCGCCAGCAGCCAAGTTTCTACGGGAGGATGGAAGTTCTTC	CASSQVSTGGWKFF
TRBV29-1	many	TRBD2	TRBJ2-3	TGCAGCGTTGATTCGGGAGGCAACCTGGATACGCAGTATTTT	CSVDSGGNLDTQYF
TRBV5-1	few	.	TRBJ2-7	TGCGCCAGCAGCCCCACCAGGGGTCGGGGCTACGAGCAGTACTTC	CASSPTRGRGYEQYF
TRBV12-3/TRBV12-4	many	TRBD1	TRBJ2-7	TGTGCCAGCAGTTTAGGGACAGGGGGCTACGAGCAGTACTTC	CASSLGTGGYEQYF
TRBV5-6	once	.	TRBJ1-2	TGTGCCAGCAGCTTGGGGGCGGCACCCTATGGCTACACCTTC	CASSLGAAPYGYTF
TRBV12-3/TRBV12-4	few	.	TRBJ2-7	TGTGCCAGCAGTTTCGGGGTTAAGTATGGCGAGCAGTACTTC	CASSFGVKYGEQYF
TRBV5-1	few	TRBD2	TRBJ2-7	TGCGCCAGCAGCTTGAAGACAACGGGAGGCTCCTACGAGCAGTACTTC	CASSLKTTGGSYEQYF
TRBV6-2/TRBV6-3	few	.	TRBJ1-2	TGTGCCAGCAGTTTCGGCTCGTTTGAATACACCTTC	CASSFGSFEYTF
TRBV20-1	few	.	TRBJ1-6	TGCAGTGCTCAACAGAATTCACCCCTCCACTTT	CSAQQNSPLHF
TRBV7-9	many	.	TRBJ1-2	TGTGCCAGCAGCCCTAGCTGGGGCTACACCTTC	CASSPSWGYTF
TRBV27	.	TRBD2	TRBJ2-4	TGTGCCAGCAGTTTATCCGGGACTAGAGCTACCAAAAACATTCAGTACTTC	CASSLSGTRATKNIQYF
TRBV3-1	few	.	TRBJ2-3	TGTGCCAGCACCCTGGTAGGGGGGGACCCGGAAAGCACAGATACGCAGTATTTT	CASTLVGGDPESTDTQYF
TRBV5-5	.	TRBD1	TRBJ2-5	TGTGCCAGCAGCGCAGGACAGGGGCCGCGGGAGACCCAGTACTTC	CASSAGQGPRETQYF
TRBV19	many	.	TRBJ2-3	TGTGCCAGTAGTATGTACCTGACAGGTCATCTCACAGATACGCAGTATTTT	CASSMYLTGHLTDTQYF
TRBV7-9	.	.	TRBJ2-7	TGTGCCAGCAGTTATTCCCGGGGTCTAAGCTCCTACGAGCAGTACTTC	CASSYSRGLSSYEQYF
TRBV9	.	.	TRBJ2-2	TGTGCCAGCAGCGTAGGGACAGCGAACACCGGGGAGCTGTTTTTT	CASSVGTANTGELFF
TRBV12-3/TRBV12-4	few	.	TRBJ2-2	TGTGCCAGCACCCCGACCGGGAACACCGGGGAGCTGTTTTTT	CASTPTGNTGELFF